The 13 T cell receptor beta chains listed next were all sequenced from one sample in a study of T cell clonality in common variable immunodeficiency. The method was immunoSEQ multiplex PCR; TCRdb's version includes in-frame clones alone and lacks a portion of them. There are about 35,000 clones in the sample, none observed a single time. Sequenced material: peripheral blood mononuclear cells. Source of these receptors: a person aged 18 to 70 in good health.

This clone was seen many times. Read data end 3 residues before the CDR3 end; the end is taken from the germline J gene. This chain links TRBV20-1 with TRBJ2-3, with TRBD2 matching over 8 bases. The V and J ends lost 5 bases and 1 base, in that order; junction bases with no gene match: 2. This CDR3 comprises 13 residues. Germline V gene data show CDR1 as DFQATT and CDR2 as SNEGSKA (reference sequence). The CDR3 loop is CSAWREGTDTQYF. Incomplete CDR3 DNA: TGCAGTGCTTGGCGGGAGGGCACAGATACG.

In this sample, this clone turned up many times. The DNA ends 3 residues before the CDR3 does, and the rest of the CDR3 is filled in from the germline J gene. The chain is built from TRBV7-2 and TRBJ2-5, with D hard to call. V lost 4 bases and J 2 bases, leaving 5 bases between the germline ends. Per the germline V gene, CDR1 is SGHTA and CDR2 is FQGNSA. The CDR3 consists of 12 residues. The chain's CDR3 is CASSSRQETQYF. Incomplete CDR3 DNA: TGTGCCAGCAGCTCCAGACAAGAGACC.

This clone was seen ten or more times. The read stops 3 residues short of the end of the CDR3; the missing end is completed from the germline J gene. J is TRBJ1-2 and V is TRBV5-5, with 7 bases identical to TRBD1. CDR3 length: 15 residues. Per germline, CDR1 SGHKS and CDR2 YYEKEE (reference sequence). Partial CDR3 DNA: TGTGCCAGCAGCCCAGCGACACAGGGGTTGGGCGGC. This sequence encodes CASSPATQGLGG. The entire CDR3 protein reads CASSPATQGLGGYTF.

Of note for this clone: The read finishes 3 residues shy of the CDR3 end, and the germline J gene is used to complete it. The V gene is TRBV6-2 or TRBV6-3, the J gene TRBJ1-2; 7 bases map to TRBD1. Germline V gene sequence: CDR1 MNHEY, CDR2 SVGEGT. The CDR3 loop spans 14 amino acids. The CDR3 region is CASSQRDSADTYTF. Partial CDR3 DNA: TGTGCCAGCAGCCAAAGGGACAGTGCAGATACC.

This clone was seen ten or more times. With the read ending 3 residues before the CDR3 end, the germline J gene is used to fill in that end. The V gene is TRBV7-9, the J gene TRBJ2-7; D perhaps matches TRBD2 (7 bases). This CDR3 comprises 15 residues. CDR1 SEHNR and CDR2 FQNEAQ come from the germline V gene (reference sequence). Between the trimmed V and J ends, which lost 4 bases and 4 bases, there was a span of 17 bases. CDR3 bases read: TGTGCCAGCAGCTCGGAACCCGGGGGGCCTTACGAG. It translates to CASSSEPGGPYE. The full-length CDR3 reads as CASSSEPGGPYEQYF.

This clone was counted many times. From the germline J gene comes the end of the CDR3, since the read stops 3 residues before it. V gene TRBV18 combines with J gene TRBJ2-3, with 10 bases fitting TRBD2. The germline gives CDR1 KGHSH, CDR2 LQKENI. This CDR3 is built from 17 residues. V was clipped by 6 bases and J by 4 bases; unmatched bases: 13. The part of the CDR3 DNA that was read is TGTGCCAGCTCTCGCGCCCCTAGCGGGAGAGCAGCAGATACG. Protein product: CASSRAPSGRAADT. The entire CDR3 sequence reads CASSRAPSGRAADTQYF. The full variable domain, its missing parts supplied by reference TRBV18 and TRBJ2-3, is NAGVMQNPRHLVRRRGQEARLRCSPMKGHSHVYWYRQLPEEGLKFMVYLQKENIIDESGMPKERFSAEFPKEGPSILRIQQVVRGDSAAYFCASSRAPSGRAADTQYFGPGTRLTVL.

This clone was picked up many times. The sequence runs out 3 residues before the end of the CDR3; the remainder is reconstructed from the germline J gene. The rearrangement uses TRBV5-1 and TRBJ2-5, with D unresolved. This CDR3 is 15 amino acids long. The germline V gene has CDR1 SGHRS and CDR2 YFSETQ. With 4 bases removed from V and 2 bases from J, the gap between germline ends came to 15 bases. This chain's CDR3 is CASSPRPTRQETQYF. The DNA read from the CDR3 is TGCGCCAGCAGCCCGCGGCCGACTCGACAAGAGACC.

Ten or more counts support this clone. The read stops 3 residues short of the end of the CDR3; the missing end is completed from the germline J gene. The genes are TRBV29-1 and TRBJ2-7; D not resolved. The CDR3 totals 12 residues. Germline CDR1 is SQVTM and CDR2 is ANQGSEA. Trimming stripped 4 bases from V and 2 bases from J, with 9 bases between. CDR3 protein: CSVANSPYEQYF. The sequenced CDR3 bases are TGCAGCGTTGCTAACAGTCCCTACGAG.

This clone was detected many times. The DNA ends 3 residues before the CDR3 does, and the rest of the CDR3 is filled in from the germline J gene. This chain uses TRBV2 with TRBJ1-2, with 10 bases lining up with TRBD1. CDR3 size: 15 residues. Germline CDR1 is SNHLY and CDR2 is FYNNEI. The J segment lost 5 bases and the V segment lost 6 bases, leaving 9 bases of the junction unmatched. CDR3 sequence reads: CASREIRTGGYGYTF. Partial CDR3 DNA: TGTGCCAGCAGGGAAATTCGGACAGGGGGGTATGGC.

CDR3 amino acids: CASSPLPGFYNDYTF. CDR3 DNA, as far as it was read: TGTGCCAGTAGTCCCCTCCCGGGGTTTTACAATGAC. V usage is TRBV19 and J usage is TRBJ1-2; D not resolved. The read falls 3 residues short of the CDR3 end, and the missing part is taken from the germline J gene. The germline V gene has CDR1 LNHDA and CDR2 SQIVND (reference sequence). The CDR3 spans 15 residues.

This clone was detected many times. The CDR3 is CSAGGTGGKEKLFF. The CDR3 DNA, read in part, is TGCAGTGCTGGGGGGACAGGGGGAAAGGAAAAA. This sequence joins TRBV20-1 and TRBJ1-4; 11 bases fit TRBD1. The read gets to within 3 residues of the CDR3 end, and the germline J gene fills in the rest. Unmatched junction bases numbered 7, after V lost 5 bases and J lost 8 bases. There are 14 residues in the CDR3. Germline CDR1 and CDR2: DFQATT and SNEGSKA (reference sequence).

This clone was observed many times. The CDR3 extends 3 residues past the end of the read, so its final part is completed from the germline J gene. This chain connects TRBV5-1 to TRBJ2-3; 7 bases fit TRBD2. Germline-derived CDR1 and CDR2 are SGHRS and YFSETQ. The CDR3 sequence is 14 residues long. V lost 5 bases and J lost 1; bases outside the gene matches: 4. The chain's CDR3 is CASRLSGGTDTQYF. The sequenced CDR3 bases are TGCGCCAGCAGGTTAAGCGGGGGCACAGATACG.

This clone was observed at least ten times. Sequencing ends 3 residues short of the CDR3 end; the germline J gene provides the rest. The chain is built from TRBV30 and TRBJ1-5, with TRBD1 matching 7 bases. The CDR3 runs 15 residues. The V and J ends lost 2 bases and 2 bases, in that order; junction bases with no gene match: 6. Germline assignment: CDR1 GTSNPN and CDR2 SVGIG (reference sequence). The part of the CDR3 DNA that was read is TGTGCCTGGAGTCGGACAGGAGGGGGCAATCAGCCC. The encoded protein is CAWSRTGGGNQP. The full-length CDR3 reads as CAWSRTGGGNQPQHF.